This entry describes one T cell receptor (beta chain). Antigen unknown. Looked up from germline, CDR1 is LNHDA and CDR2 is SQIVND (reference sequence). This CDR3 is 18 amino acids long. V was clipped by 3 bases and J by 0 bases; unmatched bases: 5. The assay was immunoSEQ multiplex PCR, and TCRdb's table has in-frame clones only and misses some. The data contain fewer than 130,000 clones, more than 90% of them singletons. These data come from a study of siplizumab effects on memory and regulatory T cells. Study-level findings and limits: Most alloreactive clones went unmapped to unstimulated subsets; only a minor fraction mapped.

This receptor was obtained from a human donor in good health. The chain is built from TRBV19 and TRBJ2-1; 13 nucleotides align to TRBD2. Specimen: CD4+ T cells sorted from blood. CDR3 coding DNA: TGTGCCAGTAGTATGTCAGGGACTAGCGGGATCTCCTACAATGAGCAGTTCTTC. Amino acid sequence: CASSMSGTSGISYNEQFF.